Each of the 11 T cell receptor beta chains below was sequenced from the same sample in a study of cytotoxic CD8 clonotypes in ibrutinib-treated CLL. Here immunoSEQ multiplex PCR was the method, and the copy in TCRdb shows in-frame clones only, minus some. This sample has around 310,000 clones, with about 77% found just once. Material: PBMCs, obtained before ibrutinib treatment. The receptor set was obtained from a human donor with chronic lymphocytic leukemia.

The chain combines TRBV27 with TRBJ1-1; D is possibly TRBD1 (6 bases). In germline, CDR1 is MNHEY, CDR2 SMNVEV (reference sequence). CDR3 size: 13 residues. The germline V and J ends were trimmed by 6 bases and 4 bases, with 12 bases remaining between them. The chain's CDR3 is CASRVRGFTEAFF. The CDR3 bases are TGTGCCAGCAGGGTTAGGGGGTTCACTGAAGCTTTCTTT.

The chain has TRBV7-8 and TRBJ2-7; 7 bases align to TRBD2. The V segment lost 1 base and the J segment 6 bases; nucleotides outside the gene matches: 9. The CDR3 is 15 amino acids. The germline CDR1 and CDR2 sequences are SGHVS and FQNEAQ. CDR3 DNA sequence: TGTGCCAGCAGCTTAGGTCCGCGGGAGCGGGGCGAGCAGTACTTC. It yields the protein CASSLGPRERGEQYF.

The V gene is TRBV15, the J gene TRBJ2-5; the D gene is possibly TRBD2 (7 bases). From germline, CDR1 is LNHNV and CDR2 YYDKDF (reference sequence). Trimming stripped 0 bases from V and 7 bases from J, with 18 bases between. The CDR3 loop spans 16 amino acids. For the CDR3, the DNA is TGTGCCACCAGCAGAGACCCCGTGACTAGCAGGGGGACCCAGTACTTC. It encodes CATSRDPVTSRGTQYF. Full variable domain (outside the CDR3, taken from reference TRBV15 and TRBJ2-5): DAMVIQNPRYQVTQFGKPVTLSCSQTLNHNVMYWYQQKSSQAPKLLFHYYDKDFNNEADTPDNFQSRRPNTSFCFLDIRSPGLGDTAMYLCATSRDPVTSRGTQYFGPGTRLLVL.

This clone appeared once. This chain uses TRBV5-1 with TRBJ1-2; D is unclear. With 0 bases removed from V and 4 bases from J, the gap between germline ends came to 10 bases. The CDR3 totals 14 residues. Germline V lookup: CDR1 SGHRS, CDR2 YFSETQ. The CDR3 region is CASSLDPAGYGYTF. In nucleotides, the CDR3 is TGCGCCAGCAGCTTGGATCCAGCTGGCTATGGCTACACCTTC.

V is TRBV10-3 and J is TRBJ2-7; 11 positions agree with TRBD1. The CDR3 covers 15 residues. V shed 4 bases and J 0 bases; nucleotides not matched to a gene: 2. Germline lookup yields CDR1 ENHRY and CDR2 SYGVKD. The CDR3 is CAISAGTGGSYEQYF. The CDR3 DNA reads as TGTGCCATCAGTGCCGGGACAGGGGGCTCCTACGAGCAGTACTTC.

The chain couples TRBV28 to TRBJ1-2; the D is unclear. The CDR3 loop spans 14 amino acids. V was shortened by 8 bases and J by 0 bases, with 13 bases between the two germline ends. Germline V gives CDR1 MDHEN, CDR2 SYDVKM. The CDR3 DNA reads TGTGCCAGCTGGTTCCCCCGTTCTAACTATGGCTACACCTTC. Its protein product is CASWFPRSNYGYTF.

V and J are TRBV7-6 and TRBJ1-5; the D gene is possibly TRBD1 (5 bases). Germline lookup yields CDR1 SGHVS and CDR2 FNYEAQ. The V end was cut by 2 bases, the J end by 3 bases, with 8 bases between. This CDR3 is 14 amino acids long. The CDR3 sequence is CASSLLGDNQPQHF. The CDR3, as DNA: TGTGCCAGCAGCTTATTGGGGGACAATCAGCCCCAGCATTTT.

The chain employs TRBV13 and TRBJ2-7; a possible D gene is TRBD2 (6 bases). Trimming shortened V by 6 bases and J by 1 base, and 10 bases separated the two germline ends. Germline-derived CDR1 and CDR2 are PRHDT and FYEKMQ (reference sequence). CDR3 length equals 13 residues. This chain's CDR3 is CASSWGRSYEQYF. CDR3 nucleotide sequence: TGTGCCAGCAGTTGGGGGAGGTCCTACGAGCAGTACTTC. Supplemented by reference TRBV13 and TRBJ2-7, the full variable domain reads AAGVIQSPRHLIKEKRETATLKCYPIPRHDTVYWYQQGPGQDPQFLISFYEKMQSDKGSIPDRFSAQQFSDYHSELNMSSLELGDSALYFCASSWGRSYEQYFGPGTRLTVT.

The sample holds a few counts of this clone. The DNA for the CDR3 is TGTGCCAGCAGACGGGGGGCAGCGGCAACGTCTACCGGGGAGCTGTTTTTT. Translating gives CASRRGAAATSTGELFF. V is TRBV25-1 and J is TRBJ2-2, with TRBD2 as a possible D gene (7 bases). The V end was cut by 6 bases, the J end by 5 bases, with 22 bases between. The CDR3 extends over 17 amino acids. Germline assignment: CDR1 MGHDK and CDR2 SYGVNS.

This clone was observed a single time. The chain carries TRBV4-1 and TRBJ1-5; D unclear. The germline V and J ends were trimmed by 7 bases and 2 bases, with 18 bases remaining between them. Germline loops: CDR1 MGHRA, CDR2 YSYEKL. The CDR3 is 16 amino acids. The CDR3: CASIIIDGEGNQPQHF. CDR3 sequence (DNA): TGCGCCAGCATCATAATTGACGGGGAGGGCAATCAGCCCCAGCATTTT.

The chain recombines TRBV7-8 with TRBJ2-1, with D unresolved. The germline CDR1 and CDR2 sequences are SGHVS and FQNEAQ. The germline V and J ends were trimmed by 2 bases and 6 bases, with 11 bases remaining between them. CDR3 size: 14 residues. The DNA for the CDR3 is TGTGCCAGCAGCTTAATCGGTCGGGTCAATGAGCAGTTCTTC. Amino acid sequence: CASSLIGRVNEQFF.